A single sample gave rise to the 2 T cell receptor beta chains below, sequenced in a study of T cell responses to AZD1222 COVID-19 vaccine. Assay used: immunoSEQ multiplex PCR; TCRdb lists only in-frame clones, some missing. The sample has around 84,000 clones, just over 90% seen once. Material: peripheral blood, obtained on day 0 of MenACWY control vaccination. These receptors originate from an adult in good health.

V gene TRBV19 combines with J gene TRBJ1-2; 7 bases align to TRBD1. Germline V gene lookup returns CDR1 LNHDA and CDR2 SQIVND (reference sequence). There are 14 residues in the CDR3. V was pared by 3 bases and J by 6 bases, with 7 bases of the junction left unmatched. CDR3 sequence: CASSIQGVIHGYTF. CDR3 DNA: TGTGCCAGTAGTATTCAGGGGGTAATCCATGGCTACACCTTC.

The chain carries TRBV7-2 and TRBJ2-1, with 7 positions matching TRBD2. Germline-derived CDR1 and CDR2 are SGHTA and FQGNSA. The CDR3 is 17 residues long. The ends lost 5 bases at V and 13 bases at J; junction bases unmatched: 23. CDR3 coding DNA: TGTGCCAGCAGCCAACCCCTTGGGCGGGGGTATACAATGAGACAGTTCTTC. Protein product: CASSQPLGRGYTMRQFF.